The 27 T cell receptor beta chains in this list originate from one sample, sequenced in a study of cytomegalovirus exposure and HLA in healthy donors. This PCR relied on a set of 60 Vbeta primers and 13 Jbeta primers. The method was immunoSEQ multiplex PCR; TCRdb's version includes in-frame clones alone and lacks a portion of them. The table shows under 250,000 clones, with 78% occurring only once. Sequences were obtained from PBMCs. The receptors come from a boy under 18 in good health and CMV-seronegative.

The CDR3 here is CASSQEQGGVSYEQYF. The CDR3 nucleotides read TGTGCCAGCAGCCAAGAACAGGGGGGGGTCTCCTACGAGCAGTACTTC. The chain joins TRBV4-2 to TRBJ2-7; tentative D call: TRBD1 (8 bases). Per germline, CDR1 LGHNA and CDR2 YNFKEQ. The CDR3 has 16 residues. The ends were cut back, 0 bases at V and 0 bases at J, with 12 bases in the middle.

The chain has TRBV7-9 and TRBJ2-3; 7 nucleotides align to TRBD2. The germline CDR1 and CDR2 sequences are SEHNR and FQNEAQ (reference sequence). The CDR3 consists of 15 residues. With 6 bases clipped from V and 2 bases from J, the junction kept 8 bases outside the gene matches. The CDR3: CASSTWEGPTDTQYF. CDR3 coding DNA: TGTGCCAGCAGTACGTGGGAGGGCCCCACAGATACGCAGTATTTT.

V is TRBV30 and J is TRBJ1-3; D is ambiguous. Germline CDR1 and CDR2: GTSNPN and SVGIG (reference sequence). Trimming shortened V by 0 bases and J by 0 bases, and 9 bases separated the two germline ends. The CDR3 extends over 15 amino acids. CDR3: CAWSVVLRSGNTIYF. CDR3 in DNA: TGTGCCTGGAGTGTAGTACTGCGCTCTGGAAACACCATATATTTT.

The genes are TRBV29-1 and TRBJ2-5, with a weak D call TRBD1 (7 bases). The DNA matches TRBJ2-7 better at its end, which makes the J call doubtful. Germline loops: CDR1 SQVTM, CDR2 ANQGSEA. The CDR3 runs 12 residues. CDR3 sequence reads: CSVGGTAIEQYF. The CDR3 DNA is TGCAGCGTTGGCGGGACAGCAATCGAGCAGTACTTC.

This chain joins TRBV29-1 and TRBJ1-1; D perhaps matches TRBD1 (5 bases). The V and J ends lost 4 bases and 2 bases respectively, with 14 bases between them. The V gene's germline CDR1 is SQVTM and CDR2 ANQGSEA. The CDR3 totals 14 residues. The CDR3 spells CSVAGRGSNTEAFF. The DNA for the CDR3 is TGCAGCGTTGCAGGGAGGGGCTCTAACACTGAAGCTTTCTTT.

V is TRBV10-2 and J is TRBJ2-2, with 8 positions matching TRBD1. The CDR3 contains 14 residues. In germline, CDR1 is WSHSY, CDR2 SAAADI. V shed 7 bases and J 4 bases; nucleotides not matched to a gene: 5. The CDR3 reads CASTRTGLTGELFF. DNA for the CDR3: TGCGCCAGCACCCGGACAGGGCTCACCGGGGAGCTGTTTTTT.

This clone has a handful of counts. This rearrangement joins TRBV9 to TRBJ2-2, with D tentatively TRBD1 (6 bases). There are 14 residues in the CDR3. V was cut by 5 bases and J by 4 bases, with 12 bases left in between. Germline assignment: CDR1 SGDLS and CDR2 YYNGEE. The CDR3 spells CASSDSGVTGELFF. CDR3 coding DNA: TGTGCCAGCAGTGACTCAGGGGTCACCGGGGAGCTGTTTTTT.

This clone was counted between two and nine times. Other DNA sequences in the same sample also yield this CDR3. V gene TRBV4-1 combines with J gene TRBJ1-2; 8 bases are a match to TRBD1. Germline V gene sequence: CDR1 MGHRA, CDR2 YSYEKL. After removal of 5 bases from V and 3 bases from J, the junction contained 8 bases not matched to a gene. The CDR3 is made up of 15 amino acids. The CDR3 nucleotides are TGCGCCAGCAGCGTCTCCTCAGGGGGCGACTATGGCTACACCTTC. This encodes CASSVSSGGDYGYTF.

V and J are TRBV29-1 and TRBJ1-1; 7 nucleotides line up with TRBD1. The CDR3 sequence is 14 residues long. Germline V gene data show CDR1 as SQVTM and CDR2 as ANQGSEA. V was pared by 7 bases and J by 1 base, with 9 bases of the junction left unmatched. As DNA, the CDR3 is TGCAGCGCCGCGGACAGGCGGAGGAACACTGAAGCTTTCTTT. The encoded protein is CSAADRRRNTEAFF.

The chain has TRBV15 and TRBJ1-3, with D unclear. This CDR3 has 15 residues. Trimming took 3 bases from V and 0 from J, leaving 9 bases between them. CDR1 is LNHNV and CDR2 is YYDKDF in the germline V gene (reference sequence). This chain's CDR3 is CATSRGGLSGNTIYF. DNA of the CDR3: TGTGCCACCAGCAGGGGAGGGCTCTCTGGAAACACCATATATTTT.

The chain joins TRBV14 to TRBJ1-6, with 7 positions matching TRBD1. J lost 12 bases, V lost 4 bases, and 15 bases had no gene match. Germline lookup yields CDR1 SGHDN and CDR2 FVKESK. The CDR3 length is 16 residues. CDR3 coding DNA: TGTGCCAGCAGCCGACTGGGACAGTGGGGGGTTCAACCCCTCCACTTT. It yields the protein CASSRLGQWGVQPLHF.

This chain connects TRBV6-1 to TRBJ1-5, with D possibly TRBD1 on 5 matching bases. Germline CDR1 is MNHNS and CDR2 is SASEGT. The CDR3 loop spans 13 amino acids. V lost 7 bases to trimming and J lost 4 bases, with 11 bases between them. This CDR3 reads CASTPGLNQPQHF. The CDR3 DNA is TGTGCCAGCACACCAGGGCTGAATCAGCCCCAGCATTTT.

This clone was seen more than once but under ten times. At the DNA level, this CDR3 is encoded by other sequences in the same sample as well. The chain links TRBV5-6 to TRBJ1-5; weak D call: TRBD1 (6 bases). The CDR3 runs to 13 residues. CDR1 and CDR2 from the germline V gene are SGHDT and YYEEEE. Trimming removed 3 bases at V and 3 bases at J, with 7 bases between. This CDR3 reads CASSWGPNQPQHF. CDR3 nucleotide sequence: TGTGCCAGCAGCTGGGGGCCCAATCAGCCCCAGCATTTT.

This sequence joins TRBV7-9 and TRBJ1-2, with unresolved D. The V gene's germline CDR1 is SEHNR and CDR2 FQNEAQ (reference sequence). This CDR3 has 15 amino acids. V lost 5 bases and J lost 7, with 20 bases in between. As DNA, the CDR3 is TGTGCCAGCAGCCCCGCCAGAGGCCCTTTTATTGGCTACACCTTC. This codes for CASSPARGPFIGYTF.

As to this clone: Other nucleotide sequences in the sample specify the same CDR3. The chain recombines TRBV6-5 with TRBJ2-7; unclear D gene. CDR1 and CDR2 (germline): MNHEY, SVGAGI. The CDR3 sequence is 13 residues long. V lost 0 bases, J lost 3 bases, and 6 bases lay in between. The CDR3 DNA sequence: TGTGCCAGCAGTTACTCGGCTAGCTACGAGCAGTACTTC. This encodes CASSYSASYEQYF.

V is TRBV4-1 and J is TRBJ2-7, with a weak D call TRBD1 (6 bases). V lost 5 bases and J 0 bases, leaving 14 bases between the germline ends. The CDR3 runs 15 residues. From germline, CDR1 is MGHRA and CDR2 YSYEKL. The CDR3 region is CASSSQGRSSYEQYF. CDR3 nucleotides: TGCGCCAGCAGCTCACAGGGAAGGAGCTCCTACGAGCAGTACTTC.

The V gene is TRBV6-5, the J gene TRBJ1-1, with 8 bases matching TRBD1. The CDR3 has 14 amino acids. The J segment lost 6 bases and the V segment lost 7 bases, leaving 10 bases of the junction unmatched. The V gene's germline CDR1 is MNHEY and CDR2 SVGAGI. The CDR3 DNA reads TGTGCCAGCACCTCGGGCAGGGGGCGGGCTGAAGCTTTCTTT. Its protein product is CASTSGRGRAEAFF.

This chain uses TRBV6-5 with TRBJ2-1; a weak D match, TRBD1 (5 bases). V was cut by 8 bases and J by 4 bases, with 15 bases left in between. Germline-derived CDR1 and CDR2 are MNHEY and SVGAGI. This CDR3 is 14 amino acids long. CDR3 DNA sequence: TGTGCCAGCTCCCGAATTAGGGGATACAATGAGCAGTTCTTC. It is translated as CASSRIRGYNEQFF.

This rearrangement joins TRBV6-6 to TRBJ2-2; D remains unclear. The ends were cut back, 5 bases at V and 7 bases at J, with 11 bases in the middle. Germline CDR1 is MNHNY and CDR2 is SVGAGI (reference sequence). The CDR3 runs 13 residues. CDR3 sequence: CASSTSVGGELFF. CDR3 sequence (DNA): TGTGCCAGCAGTACCTCGGTTGGCGGGGAGCTGTTTTTT.

The chain links TRBV15 to TRBJ2-7; TRBD1 aligns across 7 bases. The CDR3 is 15 amino acids. The V segment lost 5 bases and the J segment 8 bases; nucleotides outside the gene matches: 15. CDR1 and CDR2 from the germline V gene are LNHNV and YYDKDF (reference sequence). The CDR3, as DNA: TGTGCCACCAGCGGATCCCGGGACAGTAGGACAAAGCAGTACTTC. Its protein is CATSGSRDSRTKQYF.

This clone was observed a few times. This rearrangement joins TRBV2 to TRBJ2-2; D possibly corresponds to TRBD1 (5 bases). Germline V gives CDR1 SNHLY, CDR2 FYNNEI. The CDR3 contains 12 residues. Trimming cost V 6 bases and J 6 bases, with 8 bases left between them. CDR3 protein: CASRGRAGELFF. Written as DNA, the CDR3 is TGTGCCAGCAGGGGCAGGGCCGGGGAGCTGTTTTTT.

The chain uses TRBV28 and TRBJ1-4; D gene ambiguous. This CDR3 region has 13 residues. CDR1 is MDHEN and CDR2 is SYDVKM in the germline V gene. The ends were cut back, 2 bases at V and 13 bases at J, with 14 bases in the middle. CDR3 in DNA: TGTGCCAGCAGTTTAGAGGCAGCATTAGGACTGTTTTTT. This translates into CASSLEAALGLFF. Full variable domain (missing parts from reference TRBV28 and TRBJ1-4): DVKVTQSSRYLVKRTGEKVFLECVQDMDHENMFWYRQDPGLGLRLIYFSYDVKMKEKGDIPEGYSVSREKKERFSLILESASTNQTSMYLCASSLEAALGLFFGSGTQLSVL.

The chain has TRBV7-9 and TRBJ1-3; TRBD1 matches at 7 bases. J gave up 3 bases and V 4 bases, and 6 bases lay outside the gene matches. Germline CDR1 reads SEHNR; CDR2 reads FQNEAQ (reference sequence). The CDR3 runs to 15 residues. The CDR3 coding sequence is TGTGCCAGCAGCTCAAGACAGGGTATTGGAAACACCATATATTTT. It specifies CASSSRQGIGNTIYF.

This clone was seen more than once but under ten times. J is TRBJ2-1 and V is TRBV6-5; D gene uncertain. V was cut by 0 bases and J by 15 bases, with 12 bases left in between. The CDR3 consists of 12 residues. Germline CDR1 and CDR2: MNHEY and SVGAGI. The CDR3 sequence: CASSYSVRPMFF. The CDR3 DNA reads TGTGCCAGCAGTTACTCGGTGCGCCCCATGTTCTTC.

This clone was seen once. The chain couples TRBV19 to TRBJ1-2; D gene ambiguous. This CDR3 comprises 13 residues. Looked up from germline, CDR1 is LNHDA and CDR2 is SQIVND (reference sequence). Between the trimmed V and J ends, which lost 0 bases and 6 bases, there was a span of 8 bases. CDR3: CASSIDRLDGYTF. DNA of the CDR3: TGTGCCAGTAGTATAGACAGGTTAGATGGCTACACCTTC. The whole variable domain, filled in from reference TRBV19 and TRBJ1-2, reads DGGITQSPKYLFRKEGQNVTLSCEQNLNHDAMYWYRQDPGQGLRLIYYSQIVNDFQKGDIAEGYSVSREKKESFPLTVTSAQKNPTAFYLCASSIDRLDGYTFGSGTRLTVV.

This clone was seen a handful of times. The gene calls are TRBV18 and TRBJ1-2; possibly TRBD1 for D (6 bases). CDR1 is KGHSH and CDR2 is LQKENI in the germline V gene. There are 14 residues in the CDR3. The germline V and J ends were trimmed by 5 bases and 7 bases, with 17 bases remaining between them. The CDR3 bases are TGTGCCAGCTCATCCACAGGGAACTTCGGTGGCTACACCTTC. Translated: CASSSTGNFGGYTF.

In this sample, this clone turned up a few times. The chain couples TRBV5-6 to TRBJ1-1; a possible D gene is TRBD1 (5 bases). V lost 1 base and J 11 bases, leaving 12 bases between the germline ends. From germline, CDR1 is SGHDT and CDR2 YYEEEE. The CDR3 has 12 residues. This chain's CDR3 is CASSLSGRAAFF. For the CDR3, the DNA is TGTGCCAGCAGCTTGTCCGGCAGGGCGGCTTTCTTT.